What follows are 8 T cell receptor beta chains derived from one specimen sequenced in a study of blood T cell repertoires in COVID-19. Measured with immunoSEQ multiplex PCR; TCRdb has only the in-frame clones, and not every one. The data contain some 250,000 clones, approximately 85% of them singletons. Source material: PBMCs or T cells enriched from blood (not recorded which). These receptors all come from a woman aged 50 to 65 who had recovered from COVID-19.

This chain joins TRBV29-1 and TRBJ1-2, with a weak D call TRBD1 (6 bases). V was cut by 7 bases and J by 2 bases, with 11 bases left in between. CDR1 and CDR2 (germline): SQVTM, ANQGSEA. The CDR3 sequence is 12 residues long. CDR3 region: CSAPGQNYGYTF. The CDR3, as DNA: TGCAGCGCTCCGGGACAAAACTATGGCTACACCTTC. Full variable domain (missing parts from reference TRBV29-1 and TRBJ1-2): SAVISQKPSRDICQRGTSLTIQCQVDSQVTMMFWYRQQPGQSLTLIATANQGSEATYESGFVIDKFPISRPNLTFSTLTVSNMSPEDSSIYLCSAPGQNYGYTFGSGTRLTVV.

The V gene is TRBV9, the J gene TRBJ2-2; 7 positions agree with TRBD2. V was clipped by 0 bases and J by 0 bases; unmatched bases: 8. Germline CDR1 reads SGDLS; CDR2 reads YYNGEE. The CDR3 sequence is 18 residues long. CDR3 in amino acids: CASSVGYSGGSNTGELFF. CDR3 bases: TGTGCCAGCAGCGTAGGATATTCGGGGGGTTCGAACACCGGGGAGCTGTTTTTT. Based on the CDR3 plus reference TRBV9 and TRBJ2-2, the full variable domain is DSGVTQTPKHLITATGQRVTLRCSPRSGDLSVYWYQQSLDQGLQFLIQYYNGEERAKGNILERFSAQQFPDLHSELNLSSLELGDSALYFCASSVGYSGGSNTGELFFGEGSRLTVL.

DNA of the CDR3: TGCGCCAGCAGTGGGACAGGGGCTCGGCATAATGAAAAACTGTTTTTT. It translates to CASSGTGARHNEKLFF. This sequence joins TRBV10-2 and TRBJ1-4; TRBD1 aligns across 9 bases. This CDR3 has 16 residues. Trimming cost V 4 bases and J 4 bases; bases outside gene matches: 7. CDR1 and CDR2 from the germline V gene are WSHSY and SAAADI.

The chain has TRBV2 and TRBJ1-3; tentatively, D is TRBD1 (5 bases). CDR1 is SNHLY, CDR2 FYNNEI, per germline. Trimming shortened V by 8 bases and J by 4 bases, and 15 bases separated the two germline ends. This CDR3 spans 14 amino acids. DNA for the CDR3: TGTGCCAGCCGCGGGGACGGACGGGGAAACACCATATATTTT. Protein: CASRGDGRGNTIYF.

The chain has TRBV30 and TRBJ1-6; 9 bases fit TRBD1. Germline-derived CDR1 and CDR2 are GTSNPN and SVGIG (reference sequence). The CDR3 spans 14 residues. The V and J ends lost 2 bases and 7 bases, in that order; junction bases with no gene match: 3. CDR3 sequence: CAWSRDRVNSPLHF. The CDR3 DNA sequence: TGTGCCTGGAGTAGGGACAGGGTGAATTCACCCCTCCACTTT. Based on the CDR3 plus reference TRBV30 and TRBJ1-6, the full variable domain is SQTIHQWPATLVQPVGSPLSLECTVEGTSNPNLYWYRQAAGRGLQLLFYSVGIGQISSEVPQNLSASRPQDRQFILSSKKLLLSDSGFYLCAWSRDRVNSPLHFGNGTRLTVT.

This chain connects TRBV19 to TRBJ2-7; 8 bases fit TRBD2. J was trimmed by 3 bases and V by 10 bases; bases with no gene match: 8. CDR1 is LNHDA, CDR2 SQIVND, per germline (reference sequence). The CDR3 has 13 amino acids. The CDR3 DNA follows: TGTGCCACCGGACTAGCTTCCCGCTACGAGCAGTACTTC. Amino acid sequence: CATGLASRYEQYF.

The chain couples TRBV27 to TRBJ1-4, with 11 positions matching TRBD1. This CDR3 contains 15 residues. J lost 8 bases, V lost 2 bases, and 4 bases had no gene match. Germline V CDR1 and CDR2: MNHEY, SMNVEV (reference sequence). This chain's CDR3 is CASSLLGQGEEKLFF. CDR3 DNA sequence: TGTGCCAGCAGTTTACTGGGACAGGGGGAGGAAAAACTGTTTTTT. The full variable domain, completed using reference TRBV27 and TRBJ1-4, is EAQVTQNPRYLITVTGKKLTVTCSQNMNHEYMSWYRQDPGLGLRQIYYSMNVEVTDKGDVPEGYKVSRKEKRNFPLILESPSPNQTSLYFCASSLLGQGEEKLFFGSGTQLSVL.

This clone showed up just a few times. This chain connects TRBV27 to TRBJ1-1; unclear D gene. The CDR3 runs 14 residues. Trimming pared 2 bases from V and 3 bases from J, leaving 10 bases between. The germline V gene encodes CDR1 MNHEY and CDR2 SMNVEV (reference sequence). The CDR3: CASSLDGIHTEAFF. CDR3 DNA: TGTGCCAGCAGTTTAGACGGGATCCACACTGAAGCTTTCTTT.